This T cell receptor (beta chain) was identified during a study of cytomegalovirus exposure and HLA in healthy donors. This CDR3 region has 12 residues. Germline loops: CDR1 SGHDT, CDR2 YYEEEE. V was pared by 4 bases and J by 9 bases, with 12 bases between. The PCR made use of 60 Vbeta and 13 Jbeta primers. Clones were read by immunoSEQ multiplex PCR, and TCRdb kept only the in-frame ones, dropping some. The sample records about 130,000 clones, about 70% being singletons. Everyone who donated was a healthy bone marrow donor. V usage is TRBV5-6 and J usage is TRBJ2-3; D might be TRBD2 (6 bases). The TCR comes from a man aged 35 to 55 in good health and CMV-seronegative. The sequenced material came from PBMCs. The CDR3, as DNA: TGTGCCAGCAGCGGTGAACGGGGGACGCAGTATTTT. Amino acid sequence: CASSGERGTQYF.